Presented here are 22 T cell receptor beta chains from one specimen sequenced in a study of a mutant IDH1 vaccine in newly diagnosed glioma. The method was immunoSEQ multiplex PCR; TCRdb's version includes in-frame clones alone and lacks a portion of them. The repertoire holds roughly 74,000 clones, over 75% seen once, with roughly 2% in the top ten. Time point described: week 23, last vaccination. Doses comprised 300 ug of mutant IDH1 20-mer peptide each, plus topical imiquimod. Antigens of these TCRs are unknown. Sequenced here: PBMCs, sampled from a glioma patient whose treatment included an IDH1 peptide vaccine. The receptors were sampled from a man aged 30 to 39 with glioma. Some clones in this sample may be carry-over from other donors' samples.

In its sample, this clone was seen once. This chain uses TRBV6-6 with TRBJ2-3, with D tentatively TRBD2 (6 bases). The germline CDR1 and CDR2 sequences are MNHNY and SVGAGI (reference sequence). The V end was cut by 7 bases, the J end by 3 bases, with 11 bases between. The CDR3 sequence is 13 residues long. The DNA for the CDR3 is TGTGCCAGCACCGGGAGTAGGACAGATACGCAGTATTTT. Amino acids: CASTGSRTDTQYF.

The chain employs TRBV5-1 and TRBJ1-1; D may be TRBD1 (5 bases). Trimming removed 0 bases from V and 3 bases from J, with 9 bases in between. Germline V gene sequence: CDR1 SGHRS, CDR2 YFSETQ. CDR3 size: 14 residues. CDR3 in DNA: TGCGCCAGCAGCTTGGGGCGGGGGTACACTGAAGCTTTCTTT. Its translation: CASSLGRGYTEAFF.

This clone was seen more than once but under ten times. V is TRBV11-3 and J is TRBJ2-3; D call uncertain. V lost 5 bases, J lost 1 base, and 10 bases lay in between. This CDR3 contains 14 residues. From germline, CDR1 is SGHNT and CDR2 YENEEA. The CDR3 loop reads CASSPPDRTDTQYF. The CDR3, as DNA: TGTGCCAGCAGCCCCCCCGACCGCACAGATACGCAGTATTTT.

The chain combines TRBV9 with TRBJ2-5, with 7 bases fitting TRBD2. The germline V gene encodes CDR1 SGDLS and CDR2 YYNGEE. J was trimmed by 3 bases and V by 3 bases; bases with no gene match: 5. This CDR3 is 14 amino acids long. As DNA, the CDR3 is TGTGCCAGCAGCGCCGGGACTAACAAAGAGACCCAGTACTTC. Translation gives CASSAGTNKETQYF.

The chain couples TRBV7-2 to TRBJ1-2, with 9 bases fitting TRBD1. The CDR3 is 13 amino acids. Germline V gene sequence: CDR1 SGHTA, CDR2 FQGNSA. V trimming: 6 bases; J trimming: 4 bases; junction bases outside the gene matches: 3. The CDR3: CASRGTGTYGYTF. The DNA of the CDR3 is TGTGCCAGCAGGGGGACAGGGACCTATGGCTACACCTTC.

The J gene is TRBJ1-2, the V gene TRBV28; D gene ambiguous. Trimming pared 2 bases from V and 3 bases from J, leaving 16 bases between. The CDR3 sequence is 16 residues long. CDR1 and CDR2 (germline): MDHEN, SYDVKM. The CDR3 DNA sequence: TGTGCCAGCAGTTTACCGACCCCACGGGGAGACTATGGCTACACCTTC. Its protein product is CASSLPTPRGDYGYTF.

The chain has TRBV15 and TRBJ1-2; TRBD1 is a possible D gene (5 bases). In germline, CDR1 is LNHNV, CDR2 YYDKDF (reference sequence). This CDR3 comprises 15 residues. With 0 bases removed from V and 7 bases from J, the gap between germline ends came to 15 bases. CDR3 region: CATSRERTDTGGYTF. CDR3 DNA: TGTGCCACCAGCAGAGAGCGGACGGATACAGGTGGCTACACCTTC.

This clone was seen a handful of times. The chain carries TRBV6-5 and TRBJ1-1, with 7 bases that match TRBD1. Germline V gene sequence: CDR1 MNHEY, CDR2 SVGAGI. With V trimmed by 6 bases and J by 5 bases, 6 bases remained unmatched. This CDR3 has 13 amino acids. The CDR3 loop reads CASRKPGGTEAFF. The CDR3 DNA reads as TGTGCCAGCAGAAAGCCAGGGGGGACTGAAGCTTTCTTT.

The chain links TRBV6-6 to TRBJ2-1; no reliable D call. CDR3 length: 15 residues. V shed 6 bases and J shed 0 bases, with 12 bases lying between them. CDR1 is MNHNY, CDR2 SVGAGI, per germline (reference sequence). The CDR3: CASSTHTSSYNEQFF. The CDR3 DNA follows: TGTGCCAGCAGCACACATACTTCCTCCTACAATGAGCAGTTCTTC.

This CDR3 reads CASSQRTGTYGYTF. The CDR3 region has the DNA TGTGCCAGCAGCCAACGGACAGGGACATATGGCTACACCTTC. The J gene is TRBJ1-2, the V gene TRBV9; 8 bases agree with TRBD1. The J segment lost 5 bases and the V segment lost 4 bases, leaving 7 bases of the junction unmatched. Germline V gives CDR1 SGDLS, CDR2 YYNGEE. This CDR3 has 14 residues.

V and J are TRBV13 and TRBJ2-1, with 14 positions matching TRBD2. V lost 6 bases to trimming and J lost 3 bases; unmatched junction nucleotides: 13. Per germline, CDR1 PRHDT and CDR2 FYEKMQ (reference sequence). This CDR3 is built from 19 residues. The CDR3 region has the DNA TGTGCCAGCAGTTCCCGGACTAGCGGGAGGTTTGGGTTCTACAATGAGCAGTTCTTC. Amino acids: CASSSRTSGRFGFYNEQFF.

The chain combines TRBV9 with TRBJ2-7, with a possible D match to TRBD1 (6 bases). V gave up 3 bases and J gave up 2 bases, with 12 bases separating them. Germline lookup yields CDR1 SGDLS and CDR2 YYNGEE. This CDR3 has 14 amino acids. CDR3 DNA: TGTGCCAGCAGCGCAACCGGGACACCCTACGAGCAGTACTTC. It specifies CASSATGTPYEQYF.

J is TRBJ2-5 and V is TRBV18; D ambiguous. Germline assignment: CDR1 KGHSH and CDR2 LQKENI. The CDR3 consists of 14 residues. Trimming stripped 0 bases from V and 11 bases from J, with 16 bases between. CDR3 in amino acids: CASSPPVPPYEQYF. The CDR3 nucleotides read TGTGCCAGCTCACCACCGGTCCCCCCGTATGAGCAGTACTTC.

The gene calls are TRBV28 and TRBJ2-2; TRBD2 might be the D (7 bases). This CDR3 is 18 amino acids long. The germline V gene encodes CDR1 MDHEN and CDR2 SYDVKM. V lost 10 bases to trimming and J lost 5 bases, with 29 bases between them. In nucleotides, the CDR3 is TGTGCCACCTCAACCAATAGAGCTAGCGGAAGGGGGACCGGGGAGCTGTTTTTT. Translating it yields CATSTNRASGRGTGELFF. The complete variable domain, with remaining parts taken from reference TRBV28 and TRBJ2-2, reads DVKVTQSSRYLVKRTGEKVFLECVQDMDHENMFWYRQDPGLGLRLIYFSYDVKMKEKGDIPEGYSVSREKKERFSLILESASTNQTSMYLCATSTNRASGRGTGELFFGEGSRLTVL.

On this clone: Different DNA sequences within this sample yield the same CDR3. This CDR3 is CASSVAGDTEAFF. CDR3 DNA sequence: TGTGCCAGCAGCGTAGCAGGAGACACTGAAGCTTTCTTT. The rearrangement links TRBV9 to TRBJ1-1; D is ambiguous. This CDR3 has 13 residues. V was trimmed by 0 bases and J by 3 bases, leaving 6 bases between them. The V gene's germline CDR1 is SGDLS and CDR2 YYNGEE.

The chain links TRBV15 to TRBJ2-3, with 9 positions matching TRBD2. The CDR3 consists of 15 residues. With V trimmed by 8 bases and J by 3 bases, 9 bases remained unmatched. Germline V gene sequence: CDR1 LNHNV, CDR2 YYDKDF (reference sequence). DNA of the CDR3: TGTGCCACCGCGGGTAGCGGGGGTTTTACAGATACGCAGTATTTT. Residues: CATAGSGGFTDTQYF.

The rearrangement links TRBV7-9 to TRBJ1-4; 8 bases line up with TRBD1. Trimming at V came to 5 bases and at J to 8 bases, leaving 10 bases not matched to a gene. The CDR3 consists of 15 residues. Germline-derived CDR1 and CDR2 are SEHNR and FQNEAQ (reference sequence). CDR3 protein: CASSTHRGLGEKLFF. In DNA form, the CDR3 reads TGTGCCAGCAGCACACACAGGGGGTTAGGAGAAAAACTGTTTTTT.

The chain is built from TRBV2 and TRBJ2-5; D is perhaps TRBD2 (5 bases). CDR3 length: 10 amino acids. CDR1 and CDR2 (germline): SNHLY, FYNNEI. V lost 6 bases and J 10 bases, leaving 9 bases between the germline ends. CDR3 residues: CASRLGGQYF. Here the CDR3 DNA reads TGTGCCAGCAGGTTAGGAGGCCAGTACTTC.

The chain uses TRBV29-1 and TRBJ2-5; 9 nucleotides align to TRBD2. The V segment lost 0 bases and the J segment 7 bases; nucleotides outside the gene matches: 12. The CDR3 is 16 amino acids. Germline-derived CDR1 and CDR2 are SQVTM and ANQGSEA. As DNA, the CDR3 is TGCAGCGTTGAAGATGGCACTAGCGGGCCCCTTGGGACCCAGTACTTC. Protein sequence: CSVEDGTSGPLGTQYF.

This clone has just one count. V is TRBV5-1 and J is TRBJ2-7, with no clear D. V dropped 2 bases and J dropped 2 bases, with 8 bases sitting between them. The CDR3 has 13 residues. Germline V gene data show CDR1 as SGHRS and CDR2 as YFSETQ. Written as DNA, the CDR3 is TGCGCCAGCAGCTTAGACACACCCTACGAGCAGTACTTC. Translating it yields CASSLDTPYEQYF.

The chain recombines TRBV30 with TRBJ1-5, with D possibly matching TRBD1 (6 bases). The CDR3 sequence is 13 residues long. Germline values: CDR1 GTSNPN, CDR2 SVGIG (reference sequence). V lost 5 bases to trimming and J lost 3 bases, with 11 bases between them. CDR3 in amino acids: CAWATGYNQPQHF. The CDR3 DNA follows: TGTGCCTGGGCAACAGGGTACAATCAGCCCCAGCATTTT.

This clone was seen a handful of times. The genes are TRBV15 and TRBJ1-5; D is unresolved. Germline CDR1 is LNHNV and CDR2 is YYDKDF (reference sequence). This CDR3 is built from 14 residues. The germline V and J ends were trimmed by 0 bases and 5 bases, with 8 bases remaining between them. This CDR3 reads CATSRDPGDQPQHF. Here the CDR3 DNA reads TGTGCCACCAGCAGAGATCCGGGTGATCAGCCCCAGCATTTT.